This TCR beta chain was identified during a study of cytomegalovirus exposure and HLA in healthy donors. Study-level results: The classifier reportedly diagnosed cytomegalovirus status with high sensitivity and specificity.

V lost 0 bases to trimming and J lost 5 bases; unmatched junction nucleotides: 7. CDR1 and CDR2 (germline): LGHNA, YNFKEQ. This CDR3 comprises 15 residues. The primer mix had 60 Vbeta and 13 Jbeta primers. The repertoire was sequenced with immunoSEQ multiplex PCR; TCRdb's copy has only in-frame clones and lacks some. The data hold roughly 180,000 clones, with less than 90% observed a single time. Points on this clone: Its antigen is as yet unknown.

The TCR sequence derives from a man aged 25-45 years in good health and CMV-seronegative. The chain uses TRBV4-2 and TRBJ2-7; 7 bases fit TRBD1. The specimen sequenced was PBMCs. The CDR3 here is CASSQEGRGGHEQYF. The CDR3 DNA sequence: TGTGCCAGCAGCCAAGAGGGGAGAGGGGGCCACGAGCAGTACTTC.